This is a list of T cell receptor beta chains from one sample in a study of blood T cell repertoires in COVID-19. Clones were sequenced by immunoSEQ multiplex PCR, and TCRdb holds only the in-frame ones, with some missing. This table holds about 210,000 clones, approximately 85% found once. What was sequenced was peripheral blood. The receptors originated from a woman aged 70-85 years with COVID-19, enrolled during active disease. Each CDR3 is given with its conserved first and last residue. D genes are given only for firm matches. Some rows have no size entry. The others give once, few or many, or a class for an expanded clone.

abundance,v_gene,d_gene,j_gene,CDR3nt,CDR3aa
NA,TRBV2,NA,TRBJ1-2,TGTGCCAGCAGTGAGGCCAGGGACTATGGCTACACCTTC,CASSEARDYGYTF
once,TRBV3-1/TRBV3-2,NA,TRBJ2-3,TGTGCCAGCAGCCAACAGGGCGGGGCCAGCACAGATACGCAGTATTTT,CASSQQGGASTDTQYF
NA,TRBV18,TRBD2,TRBJ2-2,TGTGCCAGCTCACCCGGACTAGCGGGGGCCAACACCGGGGAGCTGTTTTTT,CASSPGLAGANTGELFF
NA,TRBV28,NA,TRBJ2-4,TGTGCCAGCAGCCCAGATGCCGGACAGAGAAACATTCAGTACTTC,CASSPDAGQRNIQYF
many,TRBV19,NA,TRBJ2-2,TGTGCCAGTAGTATTAGGACAAGGACCGGGGAGCTGTTTTTT,CASSIRTRTGELFF
NA,TRBV7-9,NA,TRBJ2-7,TGTGCCAGCAGCCCCCGGGGGGCCATGTACGAGCAGTACTTC,CASSPRGAMYEQYF
NA,TRBV7-6,TRBD1,TRBJ1-5,TGTGCCAGCAGCTCGGCAGGGACAGACAATCAGCCCCAGCATTTT,CASSSAGTDNQPQHF
NA,TRBV19,TRBD1,TRBJ1-1,TGTGCCAGTAGTATAGGGGGACAGGGTGAAGCTTTCTTT,CASSIGGQGEAFF
NA,TRBV21-1,NA,TRBJ2-2,TGTGCCAGCAGCTTACGACTAGCCCGACGGAACACCGGGGAGCTGTTTTTT,CASSLRLARRNTGELFF
NA,TRBV10-3,NA,TRBJ2-5,TGTGCCACCTCAGCGCCCGGACAAGAGACCCAGTACTTC,CATSAPGQETQYF
NA,TRBV4-1,NA,TRBJ1-3,TGCGCCAGCAGCCAAGATGGCGGGCAGTTCTCTGGAAACACCATATATTTT,CASSQDGGQFSGNTIYF
few,TRBV6-2/TRBV6-3,NA,TRBJ1-5,TGTGCCAGCAGTTATATTCTCACGGATCAGCCCCAGCATTTT,CASSYILTDQPQHF
NA,TRBV7-9,TRBD1,TRBJ2-2,TGTGCCAGCAGCTTAGCTTCAGGGGGCATTAACACCGGGGAGCTGTTTTTT,CASSLASGGINTGELFF
once,TRBV9,TRBD2,TRBJ2-2,TGTGCCAGCAGCGTCACAACTAGCGACACCGGGGAGCTGTTTTTT,CASSVTTSDTGELFF
NA,TRBV5-1,NA,TRBJ1-2,TGCGCCAGCAGCTATAGACAGGCTCCATCTAACTATGGCTACACCTTC,CASSYRQAPSNYGYTF
NA,TRBV19,NA,TRBJ1-2,TGTGCCAGTAGTATAACAGAGACTAACTATGGCTACACCTTC,CASSITETNYGYTF
NA,TRBV3-1/TRBV3-2,NA,TRBJ2-7,TGTGCCAGCAGCCAAGATTTACGAGCAGGGGCGTACGAGCAGTACTTC,CASSQDLRAGAYEQYF
NA,TRBV4-1,NA,TRBJ2-4,TGCGCCAGCAGCCCCCAGGGTGGGGCAGCCAAAAACATTCAGTACTTC,CASSPQGGAAKNIQYF
NA,TRBV29-1,NA,TRBJ1-1,TGCAGCGTTGATAAAGACTACACTGAAGCTTTCTTT,CSVDKDYTEAFF
NA,TRBV12-3/TRBV12-4,NA,TRBJ1-1,TGTGCCAGCTCCTCAGGACATAACACTGAAGCTTTCTTT,CASSSGHNTEAFF